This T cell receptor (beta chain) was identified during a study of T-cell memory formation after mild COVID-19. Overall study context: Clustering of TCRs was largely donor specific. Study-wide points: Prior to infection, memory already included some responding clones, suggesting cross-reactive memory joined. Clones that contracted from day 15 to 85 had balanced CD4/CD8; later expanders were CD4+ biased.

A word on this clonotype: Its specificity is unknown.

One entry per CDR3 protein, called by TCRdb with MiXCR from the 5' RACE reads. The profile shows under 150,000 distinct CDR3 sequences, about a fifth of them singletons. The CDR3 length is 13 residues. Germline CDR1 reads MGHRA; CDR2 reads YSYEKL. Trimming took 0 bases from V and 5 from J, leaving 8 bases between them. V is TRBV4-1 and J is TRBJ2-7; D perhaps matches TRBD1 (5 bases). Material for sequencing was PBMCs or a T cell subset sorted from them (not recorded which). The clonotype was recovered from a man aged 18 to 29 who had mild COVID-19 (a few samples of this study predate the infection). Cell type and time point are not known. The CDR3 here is CASSQDEGDEQYF. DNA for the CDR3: TGCGCCAGCAGCCAAGATGAAGGGGACGAGCAGTACTTC.